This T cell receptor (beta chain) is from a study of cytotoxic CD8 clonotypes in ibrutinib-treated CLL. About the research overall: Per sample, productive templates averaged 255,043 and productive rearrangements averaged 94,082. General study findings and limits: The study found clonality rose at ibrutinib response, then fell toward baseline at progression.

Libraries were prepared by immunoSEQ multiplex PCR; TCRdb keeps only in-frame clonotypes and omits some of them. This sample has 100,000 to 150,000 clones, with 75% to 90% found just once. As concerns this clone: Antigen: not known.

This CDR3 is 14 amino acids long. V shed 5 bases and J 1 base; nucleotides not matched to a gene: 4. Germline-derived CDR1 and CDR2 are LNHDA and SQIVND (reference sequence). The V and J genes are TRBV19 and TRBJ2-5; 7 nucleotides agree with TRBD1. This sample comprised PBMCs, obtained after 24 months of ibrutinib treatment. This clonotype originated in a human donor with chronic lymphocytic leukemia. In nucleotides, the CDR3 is TGTGCCAGTAGTTTGGACAGGATCCAAGAGACCCAGTACTTC. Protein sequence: CASSLDRIQETQYF. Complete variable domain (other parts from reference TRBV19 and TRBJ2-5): DGGITQSPKYLFRKEGQNVTLSCEQNLNHDAMYWYRQDPGQGLRLIYYSQIVNDFQKGDIAEGYSVSREKKESFPLTVTSAQKNPTAFYLCASSLDRIQETQYFGPGTRLLVL.